This entry describes one T cell receptor beta chain. The antigen remains unidentified. The data were obtained in a study of post-analysis software for immune sequencing data. Turning to the study itself: The disease courses covered relapsing-remitting, secondary progressive and progressive-relapsing multiple sclerosis.

Broader study findings: With F measure, samples from one preparation batch clustered together strongly.

TCR beta libraries were prepared from cDNA with unique molecular identifiers. MiXCR, applied by TCRdb to the PCR reads, yields one record per CDR3 protein. The sample shows fewer than 850,000 distinct CDR3 sequences, around 42% of them seen only once. Specimen: blood. The sequence came from a girl under 18 with multiple sclerosis.

The CDR3 reads CAQGHEQFF. CDR3 coding DNA: TGTGCCCAGGGCCATGAGCAGTTCTTC. The chain carries TRBV7-9 and TRBJ2-1, with a weak D call TRBD1 (5 bases). Trimming removed 11 bases from V and 8 bases from J, with 7 bases in between. Germline values: CDR1 SEHNR, CDR2 FQNEAQ (reference sequence). The CDR3 runs to 9 residues.